This TCR beta chain was obtained from a study of T cells in Graves' hyperthyroidism and ophthalmopathy. CDR1 MDHEN and CDR2 SYDVKM come from the germline V gene. The CDR3 is 13 amino acids. Trimming left V 5 bases short and J 8 bases short, with 13 bases between. Patients affected by ophthalmopathy presented a Clinical Activity Score of at least 3, a NOSPECS grade of at least 4, and disease duration below 3 months. RNA transcripts served as the template for amplifying TCR beta CDR3 regions. Primed by the HTBI set, a first-round RT-PCR was run on the TCR CDR3. Each CDR3 protein is one row after TCRdb ran MiXCR on the multiplex PCR reads. Of 500,000 or so distinct CDR3 sequences in the sample, under 20% were seen once. This clonotype appeared many times.

This TCR came from a woman aged 18-30 years with Graves' ophthalmopathy. This sequence joins TRBV28 and TRBJ2-1; tentatively, D is TRBD2 (6 bases). Sequenced material: blood. The chain's CDR3 is CASSPVGGDEQFF. The CDR3 bases are TGTGCCAGCAGTCCGGTGGGGGGTGATGAGCAGTTCTTC.